This TCR beta chain was sequenced in a study of blood T cells in healthy people across ages. Turning to the study itself: About one barcoded beta molecule per two T cells was captured by template switching.

The second PCR ran roughly 7 to 12 cycles with a sample-barcoded 5' primer and J-beta primers. Any given sample supplied a minimum of 3 million CDR3-containing paired-end reads. Via MiXCR, TCRdb re-called the 5' RACE reads, giving one row per CDR3 protein. The repertoire includes some 890,000 distinct CDR3 sequences, about 27% of them detected once, and 10% sits in the top ten. There are many counts of this clonotype. Total RNA was extracted at no less than 5.5 micrograms per sample. Between the trimmed V and J ends, which lost 2 bases and 6 bases, there was a span of 9 bases. The germline V gene has CDR1 SGHRS and CDR2 YFSETQ. The CDR3 has 12 amino acids. The sample was also linked to a second study, of T cells of mothers and their children.

The sample was blood. The origin of this receptor is a woman aged 40 to 50 in good health. V is TRBV5-1 and J is TRBJ2-7; D might be TRBD1 (5 bases). CDR3: CASSFHRTEQYF. CDR3 DNA: TGCGCCAGCAGCTTCCACAGGACCGAGCAGTACTTC.